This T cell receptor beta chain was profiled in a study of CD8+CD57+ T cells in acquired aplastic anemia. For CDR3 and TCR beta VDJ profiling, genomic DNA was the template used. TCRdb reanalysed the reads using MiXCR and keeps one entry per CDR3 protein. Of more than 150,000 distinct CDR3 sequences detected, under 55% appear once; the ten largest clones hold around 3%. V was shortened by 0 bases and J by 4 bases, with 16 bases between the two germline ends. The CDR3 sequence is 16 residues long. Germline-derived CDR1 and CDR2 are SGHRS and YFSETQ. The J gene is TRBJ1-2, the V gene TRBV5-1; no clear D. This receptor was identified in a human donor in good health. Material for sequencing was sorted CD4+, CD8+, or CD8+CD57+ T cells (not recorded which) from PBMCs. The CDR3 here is CASSLATGALPYGYTF. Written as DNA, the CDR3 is TGCGCCAGCAGCTTGGCCACGGGTGCCCTCCCCTATGGCTACACCTTC.